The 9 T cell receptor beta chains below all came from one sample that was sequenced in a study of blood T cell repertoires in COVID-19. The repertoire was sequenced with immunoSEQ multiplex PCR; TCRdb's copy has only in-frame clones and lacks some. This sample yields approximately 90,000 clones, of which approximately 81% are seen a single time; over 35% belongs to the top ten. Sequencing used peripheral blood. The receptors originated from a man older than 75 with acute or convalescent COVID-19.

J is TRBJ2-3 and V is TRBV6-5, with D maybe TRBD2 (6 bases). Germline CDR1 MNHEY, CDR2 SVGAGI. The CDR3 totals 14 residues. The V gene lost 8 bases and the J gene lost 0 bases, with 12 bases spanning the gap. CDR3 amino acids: CASGRTGSTDTQYF. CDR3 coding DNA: TGTGCCAGCGGGAGGACGGGAAGCACAGATACGCAGTATTTT.

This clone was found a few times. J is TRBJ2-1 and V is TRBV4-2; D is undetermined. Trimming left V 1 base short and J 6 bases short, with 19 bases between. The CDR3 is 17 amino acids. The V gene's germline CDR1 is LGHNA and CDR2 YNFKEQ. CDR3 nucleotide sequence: TGTGCCAGCAGCCAAGTAACGGCAGAGACTTCAGTCAATGAGCAGTTCTTC. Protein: CASSQVTAETSVNEQFF.

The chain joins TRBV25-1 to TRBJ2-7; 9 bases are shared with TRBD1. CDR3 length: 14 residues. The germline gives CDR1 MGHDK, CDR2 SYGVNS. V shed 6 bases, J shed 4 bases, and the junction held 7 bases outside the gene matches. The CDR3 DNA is TGTGCCAGCAGCCTGGGACAGGGAATTTACGAGCAGTACTTC. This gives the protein CASSLGQGIYEQYF.

CDR3 in DNA: TGTGCCAGCAGCTTGGAGGGGTGGACTGAAGCTTTCTTT. This translates into CASSLEGWTEAFF. V and J are TRBV5-6 and TRBJ1-1; a possible D gene is TRBD1 (5 bases). This CDR3 contains 13 residues. Trimming took 0 bases from V and 5 from J, leaving 8 bases between them. The germline V gene has CDR1 SGHDT and CDR2 YYEEEE. Drawing the rest from reference TRBV5-6 and TRBJ1-1, the complete variable domain is DAGVTQSPTHLIKTRGQQVTLRCSPKSGHDTVSWYQQALGQGPQFIFQYYEEEERQRGNFPDRFSGHQFPNYSSELNVNALLLGDSALYLCASSLEGWTEAFFGQGTRLTVV.

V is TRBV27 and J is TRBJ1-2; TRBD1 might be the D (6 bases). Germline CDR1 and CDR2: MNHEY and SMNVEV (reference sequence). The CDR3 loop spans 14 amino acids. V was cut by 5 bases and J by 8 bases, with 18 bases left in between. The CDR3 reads CASSRPGTLNGYTF. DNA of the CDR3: TGTGCCAGCAGTCGCCCCGGGACATTAAACGGCTACACCTTC.

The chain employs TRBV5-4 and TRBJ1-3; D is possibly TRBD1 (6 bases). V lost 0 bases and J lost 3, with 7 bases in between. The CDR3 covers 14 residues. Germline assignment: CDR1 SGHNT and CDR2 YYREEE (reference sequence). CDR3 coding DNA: TGTGCCAGCAGCTTGGCAGGGGTTGGAAACACCATATATTTT. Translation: CASSLAGVGNTIYF. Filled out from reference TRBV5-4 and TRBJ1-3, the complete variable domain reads ETGVTQSPTHLIKTRGQQVTLRCSSQSGHNTVSWYQQALGQGPQFIFQYYREEENGRGNFPPRFSGLQFPNYSSELNVNALELDDSALYLCASSLAGVGNTIYFGEGSWLTVV.

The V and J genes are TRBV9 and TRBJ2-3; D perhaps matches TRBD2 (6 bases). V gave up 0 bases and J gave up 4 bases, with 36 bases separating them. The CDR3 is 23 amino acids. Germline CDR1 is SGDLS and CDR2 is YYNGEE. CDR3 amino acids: CASSVAIGRVSPRDPQSADTQYF. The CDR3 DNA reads TGTGCCAGCAGCGTAGCTATAGGCAGGGTGTCCCCGCGGGACCCCCAATCGGCAGATACGCAGTATTTT. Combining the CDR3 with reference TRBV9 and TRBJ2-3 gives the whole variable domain DSGVTQTPKHLITATGQRVTLRCSPRSGDLSVYWYQQSLDQGLQFLIQYYNGEERAKGNILERFSAQQFPDLHSELNLSSLELGDSALYFCASSVAIGRVSPRDPQSADTQYFGPGTRLTVL.

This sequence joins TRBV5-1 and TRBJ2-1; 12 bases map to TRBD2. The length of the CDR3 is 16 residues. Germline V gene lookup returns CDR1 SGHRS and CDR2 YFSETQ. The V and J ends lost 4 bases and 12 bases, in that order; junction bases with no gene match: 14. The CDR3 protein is CASSVSGTSGPRGQFF. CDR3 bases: TGCGCCAGCAGCGTTTCCGGGACTAGCGGGCCGAGAGGGCAGTTCTTC.

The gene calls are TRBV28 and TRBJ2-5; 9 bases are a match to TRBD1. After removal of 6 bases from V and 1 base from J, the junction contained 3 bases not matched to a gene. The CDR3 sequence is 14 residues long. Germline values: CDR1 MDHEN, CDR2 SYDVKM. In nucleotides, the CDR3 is TGTGCCAGCAGCTTACAGGGGGCCCAAGAGACCCAGTACTTC. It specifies CASSLQGAQETQYF.